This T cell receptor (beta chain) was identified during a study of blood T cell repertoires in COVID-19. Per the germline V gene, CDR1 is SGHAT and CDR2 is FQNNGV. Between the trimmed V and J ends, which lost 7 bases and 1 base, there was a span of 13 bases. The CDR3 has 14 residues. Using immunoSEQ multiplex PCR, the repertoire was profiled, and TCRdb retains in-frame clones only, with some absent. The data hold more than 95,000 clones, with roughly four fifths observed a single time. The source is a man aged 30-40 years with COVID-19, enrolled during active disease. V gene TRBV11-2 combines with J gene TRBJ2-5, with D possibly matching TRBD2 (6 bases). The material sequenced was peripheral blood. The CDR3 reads CASKGSGPQETQYF. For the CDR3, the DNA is TGTGCCAGCAAGGGTAGCGGCCCCCAAGAGACCCAGTACTTC.